This T cell receptor beta chain was recovered during a study of T cell responses to AZD1222 COVID-19 vaccine. The ends were cut back, 8 bases at V and 7 bases at J, with 21 bases in the middle. Germline V gene data show CDR1 as MDHEN and CDR2 as SYDVKM. There are 14 residues in the CDR3. The assay was immunoSEQ multiplex PCR, and TCRdb's table has in-frame clones only and misses some. This table holds about 140,000 clones, roughly nine tenths found once. Overall study findings and caveats: Spike-specific TCR depth and breadth grew after two AZD1222 doses. Baseline seropositivity occurred in only six or seven AZD1222 recipients. The sample set comprised mostly white British donors with more females, and clonal diversity was possibly underestimated.

In regard to this clone: The antigen is not known.

The sample here was peripheral blood, taken on day 0 of AZD1222 vaccination. The J gene is TRBJ2-7, the V gene TRBV28; a weak D match, TRBD1 (6 bases). The sequence derives from an adult in good health. The CDR3 region has the DNA TGTGCCAGCGGGCCCCAGACAGGCCTCCAGGAGCAGTACTTC. It encodes CASGPQTGLQEQYF. The whole variable domain, filled in from reference TRBV28 and TRBJ2-7, reads DVKVTQSSRYLVKRTGEKVFLECVQDMDHENMFWYRQDPGLGLRLIYFSYDVKMKEKGDIPEGYSVSREKKERFSLILESASTNQTSMYLCASGPQTGLQEQYFGPGTRLTVT.